Listed below are T cell receptor beta chains from one sample, sequenced in a study of shared clonotypes between healthy human individuals. Method: immunoSEQ multiplex PCR; TCRdb's copy keeps in-frame clones and lacks some. In the table there are about 2.4 million clones, 93% of which are singletons. Sequenced input: naive CD4+ T cells from PBMCs. All receptors come from a man aged 18-30 years in good health. Some clones in this sample may be carry-over from other donors' samples. The CDR3 runs from the conserved cysteine through the conserved F or W.

v_call cdr3_length cdr3_aa
TRBV6-5 15 CASSSDRGESDTQYF
TRBV15 12 CATSRDRGGQYF
TRBV5-1 20 CASGGTVRLDQISSGNTIYF
TRBV5-1 13 CASSFGDDYGYTF
TRBV2 16 CASSDLGFYRGTEAFF
TRBV4-1 17 CASSQDPAGYSYNEQFF
TRBV30 11 CAWDPGETQYF
TRBV18 16 CASSPIQADANYGYTF
TRBV4-3 17 CASSQAPAGGQDSPLHF
TRBV10-1 13 CASSRGLVYEQYF
TRBV5-8 15 CASSLTSGVTYEQYF
TRBV10-1 13 CASSRDRGTEAFF
TRBV19 15 CASSILTGGNQPQHF
TRBV7-9 15 CASSTLPQGSGELFF
TRBV5-1 16 CASSLGQTTLDTEAFF
TRBV5-4 13 CASSSGHYNEQFF
TRBV6-5 14 CASLKVGRGYEQYF
TRBV5-1 14 CASSALAARETQYF
TRBV6-1 14 CASTFLQEGQPQHF
TRBV7-2 17 CASSLGPLAGAPYEQYF
TRBV5-4 13 CASSPRDSAEQYF
TRBV5-1 17 CASSGGAAGGSADTQYF
TRBV11-2 13 CASSWMIRETQYF
TRBV7-9 17 CASSLEVGASSYNEQFF
TRBV5-8 17 CASSLKTGGMYRDIQYF
TRBV28 15 CASSFGQVSNQPQHF
TRBV7-7 15 CASSLATGVGYEQYF
TRBV5-4 16 CASSFRLAGVGDTQYF
TRBV5-4 13 CASSSGLVYEQYF
TRBV5-1 15 CASSPPRGMNTEAFF
TRBV18 13 CASSPGQNYGYTF